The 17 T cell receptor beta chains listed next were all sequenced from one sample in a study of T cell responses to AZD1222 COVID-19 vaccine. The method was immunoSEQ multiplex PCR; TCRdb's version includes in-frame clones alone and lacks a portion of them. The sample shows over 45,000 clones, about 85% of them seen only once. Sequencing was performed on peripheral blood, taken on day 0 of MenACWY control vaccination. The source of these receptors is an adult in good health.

CDR3 sequence reads: CASSSPELATLSYEQYF. In DNA form, the CDR3 reads TGTGCCAGCTCCTCACCCGAACTAGCGACCCTCTCCTACGAGCAGTACTTC. The chain recombines TRBV18 with TRBJ2-7, with 7 bases that match TRBD2. Germline assignment: CDR1 KGHSH and CDR2 LQKENI. The V gene end was trimmed by 6 bases and the J gene end by 0 bases; junction bases not matched to a gene: 14. The CDR3 consists of 17 residues.

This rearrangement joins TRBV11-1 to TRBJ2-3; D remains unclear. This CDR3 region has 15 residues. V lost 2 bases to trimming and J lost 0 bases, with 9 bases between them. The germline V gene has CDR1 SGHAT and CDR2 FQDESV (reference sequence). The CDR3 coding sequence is TGTGCCAGCAGCTTAAAAGGCTTCAGCACAGATACGCAGTATTTT. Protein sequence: CASSLKGFSTDTQYF.

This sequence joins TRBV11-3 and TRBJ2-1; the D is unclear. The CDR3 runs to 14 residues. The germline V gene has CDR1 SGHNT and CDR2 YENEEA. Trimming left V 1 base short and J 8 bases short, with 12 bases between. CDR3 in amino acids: CASSLVPTLDEQFF. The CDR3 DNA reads TGTGCCAGCAGCTTAGTCCCGACTCTCGATGAGCAGTTCTTC.

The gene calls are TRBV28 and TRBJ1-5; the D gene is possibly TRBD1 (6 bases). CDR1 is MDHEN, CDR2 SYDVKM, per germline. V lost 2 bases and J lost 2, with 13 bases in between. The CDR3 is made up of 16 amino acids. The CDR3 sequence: CASSLLQGSGNQPQHF. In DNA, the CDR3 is TGTGCCAGCAGTTTACTACAGGGTTCCGGCAATCAGCCCCAGCATTTT.

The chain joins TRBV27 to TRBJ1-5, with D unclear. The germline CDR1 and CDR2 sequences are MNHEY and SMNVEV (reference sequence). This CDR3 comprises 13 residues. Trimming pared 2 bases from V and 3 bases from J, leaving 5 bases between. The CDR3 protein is CASSLVVNQPQHF. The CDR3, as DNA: TGTGCCAGCAGTTTAGTTGTCAATCAGCCCCAGCATTTT.

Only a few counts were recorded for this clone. CDR3 loop: CASSQVAGALIEQFF. The DNA of the CDR3 is TGCGCCAGCAGCCAAGTAGCGGGGGCGCTTATCGAGCAGTTCTTC. The gene calls are TRBV4-1 and TRBJ2-1, with 9 bases aligning to TRBD2. CDR1 MGHRA and CDR2 YSYEKL come from the germline V gene. V shed 1 base and J 10 bases; nucleotides not matched to a gene: 8. The CDR3 totals 15 residues.

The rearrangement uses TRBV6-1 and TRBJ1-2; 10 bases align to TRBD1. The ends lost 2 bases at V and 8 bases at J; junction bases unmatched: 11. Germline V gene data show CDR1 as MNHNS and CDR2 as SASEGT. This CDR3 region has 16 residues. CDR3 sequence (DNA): TGTGCCAGCAGTGAAACCCTAATCGGGACAGGGGACGGCTACACCTTC. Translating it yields CASSETLIGTGDGYTF.

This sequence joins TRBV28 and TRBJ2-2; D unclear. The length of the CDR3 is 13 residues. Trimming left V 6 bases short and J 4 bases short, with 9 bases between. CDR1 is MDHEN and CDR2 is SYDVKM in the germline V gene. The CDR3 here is CASRTYGTGELFF. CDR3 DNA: TGTGCCAGCAGGACGTATGGCACCGGGGAGCTGTTTTTT.

The CDR3 nucleotides read TGTGCCACCAGTGATTCGGGACTAGCGGGAAGTGTAAGAGGGGAGCTGTTTTTT. Residues: CATSDSGLAGSVRGELFF. V gene TRBV24-1 combines with J gene TRBJ2-2, with 13 bases lining up with TRBD2. Per the germline V gene, CDR1 is KGHDR and CDR2 is SFDVKD. V shed 2 bases and J 8 bases; nucleotides not matched to a gene: 10. This CDR3 is 18 amino acids long.

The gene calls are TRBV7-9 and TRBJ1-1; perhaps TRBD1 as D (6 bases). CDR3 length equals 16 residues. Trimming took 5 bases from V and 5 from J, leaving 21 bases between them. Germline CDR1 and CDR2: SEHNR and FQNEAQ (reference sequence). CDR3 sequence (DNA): TGTGCCAGCAGCCCTTCCGACGGGCAGGGGAGGACTGAAGCTTTCTTT. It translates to CASSPSDGQGRTEAFF.

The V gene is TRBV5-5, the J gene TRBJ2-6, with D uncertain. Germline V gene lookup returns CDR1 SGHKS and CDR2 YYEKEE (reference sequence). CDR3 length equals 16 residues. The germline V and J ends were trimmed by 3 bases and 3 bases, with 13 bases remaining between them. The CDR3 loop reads CASSSSPPRGANVLTF. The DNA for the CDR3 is TGTGCCAGCAGCTCCTCTCCACCTCGTGGGGCCAACGTCCTGACTTTC.

Written as DNA, the CDR3 is TGTGCCATCAGTATACAAGGTTGGGGGCAGCCCCAGCATTTT. This translates into CAISIQGWGQPQHF. The V gene is TRBV10-3, the J gene TRBJ1-5; tentative D call: TRBD1 (5 bases). This CDR3 comprises 14 residues. Deletions cut 5 bases from V and 7 bases from J, with 15 bases between. Germline values: CDR1 ENHRY, CDR2 SYGVKD.

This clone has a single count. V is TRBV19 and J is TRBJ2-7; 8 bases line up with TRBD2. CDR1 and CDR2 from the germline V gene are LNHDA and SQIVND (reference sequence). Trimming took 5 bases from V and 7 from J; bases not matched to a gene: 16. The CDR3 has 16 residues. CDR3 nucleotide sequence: TGTGCCAGTAGTGAGCGGGGTAGCGGGGTCGTTCGGGAGCAGTACTTC. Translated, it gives CASSERGSGVVREQYF. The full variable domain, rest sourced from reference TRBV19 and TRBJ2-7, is DGGITQSPKYLFRKEGQNVTLSCEQNLNHDAMYWYRQDPGQGLRLIYYSQIVNDFQKGDIAEGYSVSREKKESFPLTVTSAQKNPTAFYLCASSERGSGVVREQYFGPGTRLTVT.

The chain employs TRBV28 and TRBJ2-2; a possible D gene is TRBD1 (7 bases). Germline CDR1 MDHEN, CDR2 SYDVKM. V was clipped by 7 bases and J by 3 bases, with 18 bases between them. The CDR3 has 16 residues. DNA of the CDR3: TGTGCCAGCATCGAGGAGGGGGCCAGATACACCGGGGAGCTGTTTTTT. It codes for CASIEEGARYTGELFF.

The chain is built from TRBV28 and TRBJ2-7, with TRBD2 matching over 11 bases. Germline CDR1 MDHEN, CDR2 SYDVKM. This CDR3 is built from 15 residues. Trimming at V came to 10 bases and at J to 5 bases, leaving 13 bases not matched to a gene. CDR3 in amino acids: CATGLITSGSHEQYF. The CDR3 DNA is TGTGCCACCGGACTCATAACTAGCGGGAGCCACGAGCAGTACTTC.

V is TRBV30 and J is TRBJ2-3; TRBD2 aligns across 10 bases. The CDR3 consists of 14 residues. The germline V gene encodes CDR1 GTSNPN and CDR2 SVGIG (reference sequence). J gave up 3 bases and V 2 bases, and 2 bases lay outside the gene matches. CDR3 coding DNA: TGTGCCTGGAGTCATAGCGGGAGGACAGATACGCAGTATTTT. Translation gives CAWSHSGRTDTQYF.

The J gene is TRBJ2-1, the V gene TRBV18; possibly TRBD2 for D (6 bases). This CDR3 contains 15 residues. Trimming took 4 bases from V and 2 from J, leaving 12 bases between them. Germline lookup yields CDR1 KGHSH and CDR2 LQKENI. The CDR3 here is CASSLQGGTYNEQFF. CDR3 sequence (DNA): TGTGCCAGCTCACTGCAGGGAGGCACCTACAATGAGCAGTTCTTC.